The clone carrying this TCR beta chain occurred a few times. The data were obtained in a study of response to subunit inactivated influenza vaccine. TCRdb ran MiXCR on the RT-PCR reads and lists one entry per CDR3 protein. The sample shows just under 550,000 distinct CDR3 sequences, less than 25% of them seen only once. The CDR3 runs to 13 residues. Trimming shortened V by 2 bases and J by 6 bases, and 10 bases separated the two germline ends. The data were also submitted as part of a second study, on T cells expressing NK-cell markers. That work states: Libraries used 5'RACE template switching adding universal primer site and UMIs. Unclear, still, was the HCMV specificity of the expanded NKG2C+ T cell clones.

The sequences come from CD4+ T cells sorted from PBMCs, collected about 13 days after vaccination. This receptor was identified in a man over 45 who received an inactivated influenza vaccine. The chain is built from TRBV12-3 or TRBV12-4 and TRBJ2-5, with D possibly being TRBD1 or TRBD2 (5 bases each). CDR3 coding DNA: TGTGCCAGCAGTTTACTAGCAGGGCAGACCCAGTACTTC. Translation: CASSLLAGQTQYF.